This T cell receptor (beta chain) stems from a study of tumor and adjacent non-tumor tissue in lung cancer. The library came from three nested PCR rounds adapted from ARM-PCR protocols. MiXCR, applied by TCRdb to the multiplex PCR reads, yields one record per CDR3 protein. The sample contains roughly 120,000 distinct CDR3 sequences, roughly 80% of which appear only once. In its sample, this clonotype was seen many times. RNA was extracted from bulk tissue without any cell sorting. From germline, CDR1 is MGHRA and CDR2 YSYEKL. CDR3 length: 17 residues. With 1 base removed from V and 1 base from J, the gap between germline ends came to 16 bases.

The source is a woman aged 60-75 years with non-small cell lung cancer. This chain connects TRBV4-1 to TRBJ1-1; no firm D call. Specimen: lung tumor tissue. DNA of the CDR3: TGCGCCAGCAGCCAAGTTAAAGCGGGCCATGGGAACACTGAAGCTTTCTTT. It translates to CASSQVKAGHGNTEAFF.